One and the same sample provided the 13 T cell receptor beta chains below, sequenced in a study of Ad26.COV2.S vaccination and SARS-CoV-2 variants. Method: immunoSEQ multiplex PCR; TCRdb's copy keeps in-frame clones and lacks some. Here the sample spans around 350,000 clones, just over 90% being singletons. The source material was peripheral blood, sampled after recovery from COVID-19. These receptors were obtained from a human donor who had recovered from COVID-19.

The chain links TRBV5-1 to TRBJ1-2, with 8 bases matching TRBD1. CDR1 SGHRS and CDR2 YFSETQ come from the germline V gene. Losses at the gene ends were 5 bases for V and 3 bases for J; bases not matched to a gene: 6. There are 14 residues in the CDR3. Here the CDR3 DNA reads TGCGCCAGCAGAACTGGGACAGGCGACTATGGCTACACCTTC. Its translation: CASRTGTGDYGYTF.

V usage is TRBV7-6 and J usage is TRBJ1-2; D not certain. The germline CDR1 and CDR2 sequences are SGHVS and FNYEAQ. The V gene lost 1 base and the J gene lost 1 base, with 4 bases spanning the gap. The CDR3 is 13 residues long. CDR3 DNA sequence: TGTGCCAGCAGCTTAGACCTTAACTATGGCTACACCTTC. Translation: CASSLDLNYGYTF.

V gene TRBV27 combines with J gene TRBJ2-1; D is perhaps TRBD2 (6 bases). Germline CDR1 is MNHEY and CDR2 is SMNVEV (reference sequence). This CDR3 is 15 amino acids long. V was cut by 2 bases and J by 3 bases, with 11 bases left in between. This CDR3 is CASSLTADYYNEQFF. In DNA, the CDR3 is TGTGCCAGCAGTTTAACCGCGGACTACTACAATGAGCAGTTCTTC.

The chain links TRBV5-6 to TRBJ1-2; 7 bases map to TRBD1. Trimming at V came to 4 bases and at J to 3 bases, leaving 6 bases not matched to a gene. The CDR3 loop spans 14 amino acids. The germline V gene encodes CDR1 SGHDT and CDR2 YYEEEE. The CDR3 here is CASSAGQAYYGYTF. The CDR3 nucleotides are TGTGCCAGCAGCGCTGGACAGGCCTACTATGGCTACACCTTC. The full variable domain, completed using reference TRBV5-6 and TRBJ1-2, is DAGVTQSPTHLIKTRGQQVTLRCSPKSGHDTVSWYQQALGQGPQFIFQYYEEEERQRGNFPDRFSGHQFPNYSSELNVNALLLGDSALYLCASSAGQAYYGYTFGSGTRLTVV.

The J gene is TRBJ2-5, the V gene TRBV25-1, with D possibly TRBD2 on 6 matching bases. The CDR3 totals 14 residues. Trimming removed 3 bases from V and 3 bases from J, with 11 bases in between. Germline CDR1 reads MGHDK; CDR2 reads SYGVNS. The CDR3 loop is CASSDSTREETQYF. CDR3 sequence (DNA): TGTGCCAGCAGTGACTCGACTAGAGAAGAGACCCAGTACTTC. Variable domain in full (rest from reference TRBV25-1 and TRBJ2-5): EADIYQTPRYLVIGTGKKITLECSQTMGHDKMYWYQQDPGMELHLIHYSYGVNSTEKGDLSSESTVSRIRTEHFPLTLESARPSHTSQYLCASSDSTREETQYFGPGTRLLVL.

The chain is built from TRBV9 and TRBJ1-1; 8 bases align to TRBD1. J gave up 1 base and V 1 base, and 3 bases lay outside the gene matches. This CDR3 spans 15 amino acids. Germline assignment: CDR1 SGDLS and CDR2 YYNGEE. The DNA for the CDR3 is TGTGCCAGCAGCGTAACAGGGGGGGAGAACACTGAAGCTTTCTTT. This gives the protein CASSVTGGENTEAFF.

V is TRBV2 and J is TRBJ1-2; TRBD1 might be the D (6 bases). Trimming removed 3 bases at V and 7 bases at J, with 18 bases between. Germline V gene lookup returns CDR1 SNHLY and CDR2 FYNNEI. This CDR3 has 15 amino acids. The CDR3, as DNA: TGTGCCAGCAGTGAGTGGCGAAGTTTGGGGGCTGGCTACACCTTC. Translated: CASSEWRSLGAGYTF.

The J gene is TRBJ2-1, the V gene TRBV19, with TRBD1 as a possible D gene (6 bases). Per germline, CDR1 LNHDA and CDR2 SQIVND (reference sequence). Trimming pared 8 bases from V and 9 bases from J, leaving 14 bases between. The CDR3 loop spans 12 amino acids. In DNA, the CDR3 is TGTGCCAGTTCCCTAGGGGGATCTGAGCAGTTCTTC. Protein: CASSLGGSEQFF.

The chain uses TRBV6-6 and TRBJ2-1, with D tentatively TRBD1 or TRBD2 (6 bases each). The germline V gene encodes CDR1 MNHNY and CDR2 SVGAGI (reference sequence). The CDR3 runs 14 residues. V was cut by 3 bases and J by 8 bases, with 14 bases left in between. CDR3 bases: TGTGCCAGCAGTTATGGGGGGCGCGGGTATGAGCAGTTCTTC. Translating it yields CASSYGGRGYEQFF.

The chain couples TRBV6-1 to TRBJ1-2; D may be TRBD1 (5 bases). V was pared by 3 bases and J by 8 bases, with 16 bases between. The CDR3 is 14 residues long. CDR1 MNHNS and CDR2 SASEGT come from the germline V gene. This CDR3 reads CASSDPGRLRGYTF. CDR3 DNA sequence: TGTGCCAGCAGTGACCCGGGACGTTTGAGGGGCTACACCTTC.

As for this clone: Other DNA sequences within the sample encode an identical CDR3. The gene calls are TRBV5-4 and TRBJ2-2; 7 bases agree with TRBD2. This CDR3 spans 15 amino acids. The germline gives CDR1 SGHNT, CDR2 YYREEE (reference sequence). Trimming cost V 3 bases and J 0 bases; bases outside gene matches: 2. The CDR3 loop reads CASSSGGANTGELFF. In DNA form, the CDR3 reads TGTGCCAGCAGCTCGGGAGGTGCGAACACCGGGGAGCTGTTTTTT.

The CDR3 DNA is TGTGCCAGCAGTCTCGACGGCATCAATCAGCCCCAGCATTTT. This gives the protein CASSLDGINQPQHF. This sequence joins TRBV6-6 and TRBJ1-5; D is ambiguous. V was trimmed by 5 bases and J by 3 bases, leaving 11 bases between them. The V gene's germline CDR1 is MNHNY and CDR2 SVGAGI (reference sequence). The CDR3 is 14 amino acids.

This clone was recorded only once. This chain connects TRBV6-5 to TRBJ2-3; the D is unclear. Trimming removed 2 bases from V and 0 bases from J, with 9 bases in between. From germline, CDR1 is MNHEY and CDR2 SVGAGI. The CDR3 spans 15 residues. For the CDR3, the DNA is TGTGCCAGCAGTTACGGGCAGGAGAGCACAGATACGCAGTATTTT. This translates into CASSYGQESTDTQYF.